The present T cell receptor (beta chain) was sequenced within a study of blood T cells in healthy people across ages. Broader study findings: Diversity of TCR beta correlated strongly with naive T cell percentage. Using unsorted PBMCs precluded a conclusive naive versus antigen-experienced comparison.

Combining a sample-barcoded 5' primer with a J-beta primer mix, a second PCR ran for about 7 to 12 cycles. One entry per CDR3 protein results from TCRdb running MiXCR on the 5' RACE reads. The table lists hundreds of thousands of distinct CDR3 sequences, about 51% of them singletons. Germline assignment: CDR1 SGHDN and CDR2 FVKESK. Germline trimming cut 4 bases from V and 14 bases from J; bases unmatched to any gene: 21. The length of the CDR3 is 17 residues. This clonotype was picked up many times. The target antigen is unknown. The sequenced material came from blood. The chain couples TRBV14 to TRBJ2-1, with 9 bases lining up with TRBD2. This receptor was identified in a woman over 75 in good health. The DNA for the CDR3 is TGTGCCAGCAGCCGGTGGTTGGCTAGCGGGATTTTCCACAATGAGTTCTTC. Its translation is CASSRWLASGIFHNEFF. The full variable domain, with the rest looked up from reference TRBV14 and TRBJ2-1, is EAGVTQFPSHSVIEKGQTVTLRCDPISGHDNLYWYRRVMGKEIKFLLHFVKESKQDESGMPNNRFLAERTGGTYSTLKVQPAELEDSGVYFCASSRWLASGIFHNEFFGPGTRLTVL.